This TCR beta chain was found in a study of cytomegalovirus exposure and HLA in healthy donors. The V gene's germline CDR1 is MNHEY and CDR2 SMNVEV (reference sequence). The CDR3 is 11 residues long. V lost 11 bases, J lost 6 bases, and 10 bases lay in between. A multiplex PCR was run with 60 Vbeta primers and 13 Jbeta primers. This table comes from immunoSEQ multiplex PCR, and its TCRdb copy is limited to in-frame clones, with some not included. The sample records around 120,000 clones, 80% to 85% being singletons. This chain links TRBV27 with TRBJ2-2, with D perhaps matching TRBD1 (5 bases). The clonotype originates from a woman in her 30s in good health and CMV-seronegative. Source material: PBMCs. The CDR3 DNA sequence: TGTGCCGTCGCCAGGGCCGGGGAGCTGTTTTTT. Translated: CAVARAGELFF.